This T cell receptor beta chain appears in the sequencing data of a study of CD8+ T cells in alopecia areata. This clone has a handful of counts. The germline gives CDR1 SQVTM, CDR2 ANQGSEA. V was cut by 2 bases and J by 7 bases, with 14 bases left in between. The CDR3 runs 13 residues. Noted treatment: oral pan-JAK inhibitor, 5-10 mg twice daily. Extraction of RNA preceded its reverse transcription into cDNA, which served as the sequencing template. Profiled with immunoSEQ multiplex PCR; TCRdb holds only in-frame clones, not every one. The repertoire holds about 190,000 clones, with approximately 57% as singletons.

The receptor comes from a human donor with alopecia areata. This chain joins TRBV29-1 and TRBJ2-5, with D possibly being TRBD1 or TRBD2 (5 bases each). Material: CD4+ T cells sorted from blood, obtained at week 24, from a patient treated with tofacitinib. The CDR3 DNA reads as TGCAGCGTTGAACCCACTAGGGGTGGGACCCAGTACTTC. Its translation is CSVEPTRGGTQYF. The complete variable domain, with remaining parts taken from reference TRBV29-1 and TRBJ2-5, reads SAVISQKPSRDICQRGTSLTIQCQVDSQVTMMFWYRQQPGQSLTLIATANQGSEATYESGFVIDKFPISRPNLTFSTLTVSNMSPEDSSIYLCSVEPTRGGTQYFGPGTRLLVL.